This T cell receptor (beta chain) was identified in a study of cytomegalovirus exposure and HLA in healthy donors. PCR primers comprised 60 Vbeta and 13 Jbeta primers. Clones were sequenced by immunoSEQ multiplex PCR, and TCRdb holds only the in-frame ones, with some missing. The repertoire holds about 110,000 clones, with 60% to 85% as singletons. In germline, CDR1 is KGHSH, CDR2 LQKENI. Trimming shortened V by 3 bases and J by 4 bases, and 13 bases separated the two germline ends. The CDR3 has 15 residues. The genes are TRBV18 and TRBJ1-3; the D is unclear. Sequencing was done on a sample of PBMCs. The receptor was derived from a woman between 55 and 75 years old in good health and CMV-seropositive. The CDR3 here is CASSPRGNRGNTIYF. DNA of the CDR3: TGTGCCAGCTCACCCCGGGGAAATCGGGGAAACACCATATATTTT.